The TCR beta chain described here comes from a study of regulatory T cells in long-lasting Graves disease. Study observations and caveats: Persistent Graves' patients had lower TCR diversity than newly diagnosed ones.

This clonotype was counted only a few times. Its matching antigen is unknown. A far larger clone is one base from this, pointing to a likely read error. Time point in this sample: newly diagnosed GD, antithyroid drugs for less than 3 months. PBMC-derived RNA was used for the TCR library. Construction of TCR beta libraries relied on iRepertoire HTBI primers and on Arm-PCR targeting CDR3 regions. TCRdb redid the calling of the multiplex PCR reads with MiXCR, one entry per CDR3 protein. Among 250,000 to 300,000 distinct CDR3 sequences, around 19% were seen once, and the ten largest hold roughly 15%. CDR1 and CDR2 (germline): SGHTA, FQGNSA. This CDR3 region has 13 residues. These sequences were also reported in another study, on T cells in Graves' hyperthyroidism and ophthalmopathy.

The J gene is TRBJ2-4, the V gene TRBV7-2; D remains unclear. The TCR was taken from a woman in her twenties or thirties with Graves disease. Here the sequenced sample was peripheral blood mononuclear cells (PBMCs), taken at new diagnosis, from a patient treated with antithyroid drugs. This CDR3 reads CASSLADQTEQLF. The CDR3 nucleotides read TGTGCCAGCAGCTTAGCGGACCAGACTGAGCAGCTCTTC.